The clone carrying this T cell receptor beta chain was seen a few times. The antigen is unknown. The library targeted TCRbeta and was prepared with unique molecular identifiers. TCRdb independently ran MiXCR on the PCR reads; one entry per CDR3 protein. In the table there are some 300,000 distinct CDR3 sequences, around 7.1% of which are singletons. The data belong to a study of T-cell reconstitution after alpha-beta-depleted transplantation in children. Germline values: CDR1 SGHVS, CDR2 FNYEAQ. Trimming took off 5 bases at V and 4 bases at J, with 12 bases between the two ends. This CDR3 has 14 residues. General observations from the study: Newly produced T cells mostly accounted for T-cell counts and diversity one year post-transplant. Surviving recipient T cells and intrathymic progenitors accounted for some patients' high TCRbeta diversity at day 60. Several hundred graft clones that had expanded were reportedly the source of alpha-beta T cells about two months after transplant.

The chain uses TRBV7-6 and TRBJ1-3; D unresolved. The sample was peripheral blood, taken 360 days after TCRalphabeta/CD19-depleted stem cell transplant. This receptor was taken from a female patient between 2 and 15 years old who had a stem cell transplant for Fanconi anemia, so the T cells may come from the graft donor. The CDR3 coding sequence is TGTGCCAGCAGCATGACAAGGACCGGAAACACCATATATTTT. It yields the protein CASSMTRTGNTIYF.